This TCR beta chain was documented in a study of OX40 agonist ivuxolimab in advanced cancers. Background for the entire study: Ivuxolimab was an agonistic, fully human IgG2 monoclonal antibody directed against OX40 (CD134), a costimulatory receptor. Three dose-escalation patients achieved partial responses, one with hepatocellular carcinoma and two with cutaneous melanoma. Peripheral TCRbeta sequencing aimed to test whether ivuxolimab altered TCR sequence diversity and caused clonal T-cell expansion. A male proportion of 82.7% and a mean age of approximately 60 years, ranging from about 20 to 85, were recorded for the dose-escalation cohort. Patients were allowed to have had prior anti-PD-1, anti-PD-L1 or anti-CTLA-4 therapy, and 40% of the dose-escalation patients had been treated with checkpoint inhibitors. The paper reports the monotherapy dose-escalation portion (N ≈ 52 patients) of the phase I ivuxolimab trial. Of the roughly 54 dose-escalation patients, hepatocellular carcinoma was present in 19, melanoma in some 15, renal cell carcinoma in 9 and head and neck cancer in 9. Intravenous ivuxolimab was administered to patients every 2 weeks at six dose levels: 0.01, 0.1, 0.3, 1.5, 3 and 10 mg/kg. What the authors observed across the whole study: On average, CD8+ T cells showed more expanded clones than CD4+ T cells after ivuxolimab. The antigen specificity of the peripheral T cells that underwent clonal expansion was not determined. Low levels of normalized T-cell clonal expansion were also seen in some nonresponding patients. At doses of 0.1 to 3.0 mg/kg, clonal expansion of both CD4+ and CD8+ blood T cells was observed from baseline to week 6. In the 0.1-3.0 mg/kg groups, partial responders were among the patients with the lowest normalized peripheral clonal expansion, particularly in CD8+ T cells.

Genomic DNA was extracted from sorted cells for sequencing of the TCRbeta CDR3 region. TCRbeta CDR3 regions were sequenced using the immunoSEQ Assay. Not all clones reach the TCRdb copy of this immuneACCESS table, which keeps in-frame sequences only. Checked studies attribute under half of the gap to unresolved V genes and leave the rest unexplained. A total of some 79,000 clones appear in this sample, 88% of them only once. About 3.8% of the sample comes from the top ten. CDR1 is given as SNHLY and CDR2 as FYNNEI, both from the germline V gene. Compared with germline, V lacks 5 bases and J lacks 5 bases; bases without a gene match: 7. The CDR3 has 16 amino acids, counting the end cysteine and phenylalanine. The DNA shown is the 48-base CDR3, in frame from base 1. Patients with a history of autoimmune disease or receiving systemic immunosuppression were excluded from the trial. In every dose cohort, peripheral blood was drawn for TCR sequencing at baseline, cycle 4 day 1, and cycle 7 day 1. The samples were drawn from a first-in-human, open-label, multicenter phase I dose-escalation trial of ivuxolimab. Adults with locally advanced or metastatic melanoma, renal cell, hepatocellular, or head and neck squamous cell carcinoma were enrolled in the trial. Before TCR sequencing, CD4+ T cells and CD8+ T cells from peripheral blood were sorted into separate populations.

With regard to this clone: No antigen is known for it. Base qualities are missing; no much larger clone stands one base away.

The sequencing here drew on CD4+ or CD8+ T cells sorted from blood, taken in a trial of the OX40 agonist ivuxolimab. The sequence links TRBV2 to TRBJ2-2; 11 bases in the middle match TRBD2. This sequence was found in an adult with an advanced solid tumor such as melanoma, head and neck, liver or kidney cancer. The DNA sequence is as follows: TGTGCCAGCAGTTTTCTAGCGGGAGGTGGAACCGGGGAGCTGTTTTTT. Its translation is CASSFLAGGGTGELFF.